The 11 T cell receptor beta chains listed next were all sequenced from one sample in a study of regulatory T cells in long-lasting Graves disease. In building TCR beta libraries, iRepertoire HTBI primers were used together with Arm-PCR of CDR3 regions. TCRdb independently ran MiXCR on the multiplex PCR reads; one entry per CDR3 protein. The table has fewer than 400,000 distinct CDR3 sequences, less than 25% seen once. Time point specified: persistent/refractory GD, antithyroid drugs over 5 years with positive TRAb. The authors made the TCR library using RNA they extracted from PBMCs. The sample here was peripheral blood mononuclear cells (PBMCs), taken when the disease was refractory, from a patient treated with antithyroid drugs. Receptors were obtained from a female donor with Graves disease.

This clonotype showed up many times. This chain joins TRBV12-3 or TRBV12-4 and TRBJ2-2; 9 nucleotides agree with TRBD2. V was pared by 7 bases and J by 6 bases, with 9 bases of the junction left unmatched. The CDR3 is 15 amino acids. The CDR3 is CASNPSGNNPGELFF. In DNA, the CDR3 is TGTGCCAGCAATCCTAGCGGGAATAATCCCGGGGAGCTGTTTTTT.

In its sample, this clonotype was seen many times. The gene calls are TRBV28 and TRBJ2-2; TRBD2 agrees at 10 bases. The germline V gene encodes CDR1 MDHEN and CDR2 SYDVKM. The CDR3 contains 15 residues. With V trimmed by 5 bases and J by 5 bases, 5 bases remained unmatched. The CDR3 DNA is TGTGCCAGCAGTCTAGCGGGAGTTAGAACCGGGGAGCTGTTTTTT. Its protein is CASSLAGVRTGELFF.

The chain employs TRBV3-1 and TRBJ1-4; 7 bases agree with TRBD1. The CDR3 loop spans 20 amino acids. The V gene end was trimmed by 0 bases and the J gene end by 0 bases; junction bases not matched to a gene: 13. The germline V gene encodes CDR1 LGHDT and CDR2 YNNKEL (reference sequence). The CDR3 here is CASSQDIGTVHLATNEKLFF. In DNA form, the CDR3 reads TGTGCCAGCAGCCAAGATATAGGGACAGTACACCTCGCAACTAATGAAAAACTGTTTTTT.

The chain links TRBV20-1 to TRBJ1-1; no firm D call. The V end lost 3 bases, the J end lost 4 bases, and 15 bases lay between the germline ends. Germline V lookup: CDR1 DFQATT, CDR2 SNEGSKA (reference sequence). The CDR3 has 14 residues. CDR3 loop: CSARGLGVGTEAFF. Here the CDR3 DNA reads TGCAGTGCTAGGGGCCTCGGTGTGGGCACTGAAGCTTTCTTT.

The chain uses TRBV7-2 and TRBJ2-7; D could derive from TRBD1 or TRBD2 (5 bases each). The V gene's germline CDR1 is SGHTA and CDR2 FQGNSA. Trimming pared 1 base from V and 0 bases from J, leaving 10 bases between. The CDR3 covers 15 residues. CDR3 amino acids: CASSLVGPSSYEQYF. Here the CDR3 DNA reads TGTGCCAGCAGCTTAGTGGGACCCAGCTCCTACGAGCAGTACTTC.

This clonotype was seen ten or more times. It is unclear where the CDR3 begins or ends on the DNA, so no DNA is shown, and the CDR3 is as TCRdb lists it. The chain joins TRBV6-1 to TRBJ2-5; TRBD2 reflects the table's D call only, with no check against the DNA. The CDR3 has 15 residues if both end residues are counted. In germline, CDR1 is MNHNS, CDR2 SASEGT. This CDR3 is CASILVAGVGETQYF.

This clonotype was detected ten times or more. The chain has TRBV2 and TRBJ2-5; D perhaps matches TRBD2 (6 bases). V lost 6 bases, J lost 1 base, and 24 bases lay in between. CDR1 and CDR2 (germline): SNHLY, FYNNEI. The CDR3 contains 18 residues. CDR3 sequence (DNA): TGTGCCAGCAGCGACCTCAGCCCCGCCCCAGCGGGCCAAGAGACCCAGTACTTC. Translated, it gives CASSDLSPAPAGQETQYF.

J is TRBJ2-2 and V is TRBV28; the D is unclear. Germline-derived CDR1 and CDR2 are MDHEN and SYDVKM. The CDR3 is made up of 18 amino acids. Trimming removed 1 base from V and 1 base from J, with 16 bases in between. CDR3 in amino acids: CASSLLLAPHGNTGELFF. CDR3 in DNA: TGTGCCAGCAGTTTATTATTAGCCCCACATGGGAACACCGGGGAGCTGTTTTTT.

This clonotype was picked up many times. The gene calls are TRBV28 and TRBJ1-6; the match to TRBD1 covers 8 bases. After removal of 6 bases from V and 8 bases from J, the junction contained 12 bases not matched to a gene. There are 16 residues in the CDR3. Germline values: CDR1 MDHEN, CDR2 SYDVKM. The CDR3 spells CASSALQGQGYSPLHF. As DNA, the CDR3 is TGTGCCAGCAGCGCCTTACAAGGACAGGGTTATTCACCCCTCCACTTT. The variable domain in full, completed from reference TRBV28 and TRBJ1-6, reads DVKVTQSSRYLVKRTGEKVFLECVQDMDHENMFWYRQDPGLGLRLIYFSYDVKMKEKGDIPEGYSVSREKKERFSLILESASTNQTSMYLCASSALQGQGYSPLHFGNGTRLTVT.

This clonotype has a count of ten or more. The chain uses TRBV7-2 and TRBJ2-7; D is undetermined. Trimming took off 3 bases at V and 7 bases at J, with 10 bases between the two ends. Germline V gives CDR1 SGHTA, CDR2 FQGNSA. This CDR3 has 12 amino acids. CDR3 sequence (DNA): TGTGCCAGCAGCTTTGTGCGTGGTGAGCAGTACTTC. Translating gives CASSFVRGEQYF.

Turning to this clonotype: Since a much larger clone is just one base distant, this may be a read error. This chain connects TRBV28 to TRBJ2-7, with a possible D match to TRBD1 (6 bases). CDR1 is MDHEN and CDR2 is SYDVKM in the germline V gene. This CDR3 is built from 16 residues. The CDR3 DNA reads as TGTACCAGCAGTTTATCGTTTTTGGGGGCCAGGTACGAGCAGTACTTC. Protein: CTSSLSFLGARYEQYF.